This T cell receptor beta chain comes out of a study of monozygotic twins with inflammatory bowel disease. Study results and caveats: The data offered no way to tell different T cell subtypes apart.

Germline values: CDR1 LNHDA, CDR2 SQIVND (reference sequence). There are 15 residues in the CDR3. Regarding this clonotype: Its antigen is undetermined.

An amount of approximately 3,800 ng of total RNA was used for each TCR library. Each sample's cDNA came from eight separate reactions. The unique tags termed UMIs, each holding a 6-nucleotide sample barcode, were added by means of template switching. TCRdb re-analyzed the 5' RACE reads; it lists each CDR3 protein once, without DNA. The sample features more than 100,000 distinct CDR3 sequences, with 1.9% in its top ten. The chain links TRBV19 to TRBJ1-4; as DNA is missing, the TRBD1 call by TCRdb cannot be tested. Sequenced material: blood. This TCR was recovered from a human donor with ulcerative colitis or Crohn's disease, or a healthy co-twin of an affected twin (not recorded which). The CDR3: CASSDSGTGIEKLFF.